This T cell receptor beta chain emerged from a study of PD-L1 blockade in urothelial cancer (dated by TCRdb to the late 2010s). The study in broad terms: All patients started therapy at some point between 2014 and 2016 and received atezolizumab 1,200 mg intravenously every 3 weeks. About 90% of the roughly 29 patients were males with bladder-origin urothelial cancer, and about 65% of the roughly 30 reported a prior smoking history. The study, an exploratory multi-omic analysis, examined somatic, immune and clinical correlates of response to PD-L1 blockade with atezolizumab in urothelial cancer. Blood samples were analyzed 3 weeks after the start of treatment (second dose) and 6 weeks after the start of treatment. Blood samples gave a median of about 130,000 T cells and 77,000 or so unique TCRs, with a median clonality of roughly 0.08. Ten or so patients reached durable clinical benefit, while 15 to 25 patients did not. In the same patients, whole exome sequencing and RNA sequencing of pretreatment tumors were performed in addition to TCR sequencing. An ECOG performance status of 0 or 1 was recorded for the patients, and 0 to 3 prior chemotherapy regimens had been received by the patients. Around 29 patients had pretreatment blood TCR-seq, around 25 had at least one posttreatment blood collection, and around 25 had tumor TCR-seq. TCR sequencing covered pretreatment tumor samples and matched, serially collected peripheral blood taken before and after atezolizumab treatment. Durable clinical benefit was defined as a progression-free survival longer than 6 months, and TCR features were additionally tested against progression-free survival and overall survival.

Notes on this clone: The antigen this receptor binds is unknown. Base-call qualities are not available, and no considerably larger clone is one nucleotide away.

Including the terminal cysteine and phenylalanine, the CDR3 comprises 10 residues. Only the CDR3 DNA is retained, 30 bases long and in frame from the first base. For CDR1 and CDR2, the germline V gene lists SGDLS and YYNGEE. The germline ends are 7 bases apart after V is trimmed by 3 bases and J by 10 bases. The paper's findings and limits, for the study overall: Because of the small sample size (n ≈ 30) and the many exploratory analyses performed, the results are intended to be regarded as hypothesis-generating. Patients with durable benefit showed greater expansion of tumor-associated TCR clones in peripheral blood 3 weeks after starting treatment (n ≈ 21, p = 0.022). A pretreatment peripheral blood TCR clonality below the median was linked to improved progression-free and overall survival.

Each PCR received spiked-in synthetic TCR analog templates so that absolute template abundance could be estimated from read counts. TCRbeta CDR3 regions were amplified from genomic DNA with bias-controlled V and J gene primers using the immunoSEQ assay. Rearranged TCRbeta segments were sequenced at approximately 20X coverage. The source study handled its data this way. Sequencing errors were corrected by clustering and CDR3s were annotated against IMGT to assign V, D and J genes. Downstream analyses used only productive TCRbeta rearrangements and left out out-of-frame or stop-codon sequences. Clonality was computed as one minus Shannon entropy normalized by the log of the number of unique productive sequences. Fisher's exact test with Benjamini-Hochberg correction, using a cutoff of adjusted p below 0.01, was how clones that differed between time points or between blood and tumor were identified. Here the immuneACCESS table is served through TCRdb, limited to in-frame sequences with V and J called. Missing clones are a known gap in these copies; in checked studies unresolved V genes cover under half, and the rest lacks a known reason. That table supplies the V and J calls and clone size; D and trimming were determined from the DNA. Across this sample there are 48,000 or so clones, with 70% to 90% seen only once. Approximately 8.2% of the sample lies in the top ten.

The sample's time point label, decoded: peripheral blood 6 weeks after treatment start. A cohort of 25 to 30 patients with locally advanced or metastatic urothelial carcinoma, treated at Memorial Sloan Kettering on a trial protocol, was included. Peripheral blood mononuclear cells were collected pretreatment and during treatment, with between 1 and 8 total time points per patient. The Qiagen DNeasy Blood extraction kit was used to purify genomic DNA from total PBMCs and from tumor samples. Collected pretreatment and during treatment, PBMCs were isolated and stored as previously described. The input for sequencing was PBMCs, taken around atezolizumab (anti-PD-L1) treatment. This clonotype was sampled from a man between 70 and 80 years old with urothelial cancer. The V and J segments used are TRBV9 and TRBJ1-2; the D gene lacks a confident call. The DNA is TGTGCCAGCAGCGGCGCTCTCTACACCTTC. Its amino acids are CASSGALYTF. Reference TRBV9 and TRBJ1-2 genes cover what lies past the CDR3, so the full variable domain is DSGVTQTPKHLITATGQRVTLRCSPRSGDLSVYWYQQSLDQGLQFLIQYYNGEERAKGNILERFSAQQFPDLHSELNLSSLELGDSALYFCASSGALYTFGSGTRLTVV.